One sample yielded the 18 T cell receptor beta chains listed below, sequenced in a study of regulatory T cells in long-lasting Graves disease. The time point was: newly diagnosed GD, antithyroid drugs for less than 3 months. Construction of the TCR library relied on RNA isolated from PBMCs. Construction of TCR beta libraries relied on iRepertoire HTBI primers and on Arm-PCR targeting CDR3 regions. TCRdb reprocessed the multiplex PCR reads via MiXCR and lists one record per CDR3 protein. Of 400,000 to 500,000 distinct CDR3 sequences in the sample, 11% to 15% were seen once. Separately, the same data were catalogued under a study of T cells in Graves' hyperthyroidism and ophthalmopathy.

Sequencing was performed on peripheral blood mononuclear cells (PBMCs), taken at new diagnosis, from a patient treated with antithyroid drugs. These receptors were obtained from a woman aged 45-60 years with Graves disease.

On this clonotype itself: This probably arose from a read error, given a far larger clone one base away. V and J are TRBV27 and TRBJ1-2; 9 bases agree with TRBD1. The CDR3 contains 16 residues. CDR1 MNHEY and CDR2 SMNVEV come from the germline V gene (reference sequence). The CDR3 DNA reads as TGTGCCAGCAGTCGGAACAGGGGGCCTACTAACTATGGCTGCACCTTC. Protein: CASSRNRGPTNYGCTF.

The chain uses TRBV4-1 and TRBJ1-1; TRBD1 matches at 8 bases. Germline CDR1 and CDR2: MGHRA and YSYEKL. The CDR3 runs 18 residues. V trimming: 0 bases; J trimming: 1 base; junction bases outside the gene matches: 10. CDR3 residues: CASSQEPPIQGANTEAFF. In nucleotides, the CDR3 is TGCGCCAGCAGCCAAGAGCCTCCAATTCAGGGGGCGAACACTGAAGCTTTCTTT.

This clonotype was found a few times. A much larger clone lies a single base off, so this may be a read error. The rearrangement links TRBV12-3 or TRBV12-4 to TRBJ1-1; no definite D call. Trimming left V 8 bases short and J 4 bases short, with 20 bases between. This CDR3 has 15 residues. DNA of the CDR3: TGTGCCAGCGGTCCCCGGGAGGGTATGGGCACTGAAGCTTTCTTT. It yields the protein CASGPREGMGTEAFF.

This clonotype has at least ten counts. CDR3 sequence (DNA): TGTGCCAGCACCAAGACCGAGAATCAGCCCCAGCATTTT. Translated: CASTKTENQPQHF. This rearrangement joins TRBV28 to TRBJ1-5; D not resolved. The ends were cut back, 7 bases at V and 4 bases at J, with 11 bases in the middle. Germline assignment: CDR1 MDHEN and CDR2 SYDVKM. This CDR3 has 13 amino acids.

The sample holds many counts of this clonotype. The chain combines TRBV5-1 with TRBJ2-3, with D uncertain. CDR3 size: 13 residues. The germline gives CDR1 SGHRS, CDR2 YFSETQ. V lost 1 base and J lost 4, with 7 bases in between. CDR3 amino acids: CASSLTVPDTQYF. CDR3 sequence (DNA): TGCGCCAGCAGCTTGACAGTCCCAGATACGCAGTATTTT.

The sample holds many counts of this clonotype. The chain has TRBV2 and TRBJ2-7; TRBD2 matches 14 bases. V trimming: 7 bases; J trimming: 0 bases; junction bases outside the gene matches: 2. The germline V gene has CDR1 SNHLY and CDR2 FYNNEI. The CDR3 consists of 15 residues. CDR3 in DNA: TGTGCCAGCAAGGGGACTAGCGGGAGCTCCTACGAGCAGTACTTC. As protein: CASKGTSGSSYEQYF.

The rearrangement links TRBV4-1 to TRBJ2-7; 15 positions match TRBD2. Germline values: CDR1 MGHRA, CDR2 YSYEKL. J was trimmed by 4 bases and V by 1 base; bases with no gene match: 11. This CDR3 contains 19 residues. The CDR3 region has the DNA TGCGCCAGCAGCCAAGGGCGAGGAAGGACTAGCGGGAGGGCATACGAGCAGTACTTC. Encoded protein: CASSQGRGRTSGRAYEQYF.

The rearrangement joins TRBV20-1 to TRBJ2-7; TRBD2 aligns across 12 bases. Germline V gene data show CDR1 as DFQATT and CDR2 as SNEGSKA (reference sequence). The length of the CDR3 is 15 residues. After removal of 4 bases from V and 6 bases from J, the junction contained 10 bases not matched to a gene. The CDR3 bases are TGCAGTGCTACCCATCCGGGACTAGCGGGTGGCGAGCAGTACTTC. Translating it yields CSATHPGLAGGEQYF.

The chain couples TRBV29-1 to TRBJ2-6, with D perhaps TRBD1 or TRBD2 (5 bases each). V dropped 4 bases and J dropped 0 bases, with 13 bases sitting between them. CDR3 length: 16 amino acids. Per germline, CDR1 SQVTM and CDR2 ANQGSEA. CDR3 sequence (DNA): TGCAGCGTTGTTCCGGGGCCCAGCTCTGGGGCCAACGTCCTGACTTTC. As protein: CSVVPGPSSGANVLTF.

Worth noting for this clonotype: A single base separates this from a much larger clone, so it may be a read error. The chain is built from TRBV7-8 and TRBJ2-7; D remains unclear. This CDR3 contains 12 residues. Germline values: CDR1 SGHVS, CDR2 FQNEAQ. The CDR3 nucleotides read TGTGCCAGCAGCTTAGCGCGCTACAAGCAGTACTTC. Protein sequence: CASSLARYKQYF.

This clonotype was seen at least ten times. This chain joins TRBV28 and TRBJ1-5; 8 bases fit TRBD1. J was trimmed by 4 bases and V by 7 bases; bases with no gene match: 9. Germline values: CDR1 MDHEN, CDR2 SYDVKM. This CDR3 is built from 15 residues. The CDR3 sequence is CASTPMDRENQPQHF. CDR3 nucleotide sequence: TGTGCCAGCACCCCGATGGACAGGGAGAATCAGCCCCAGCATTTT.

This clonotype was found many times. The gene calls are TRBV20-1 and TRBJ2-3; 7 nucleotides agree with TRBD2. V shed 0 bases and J 0 bases; nucleotides not matched to a gene: 3. There are 15 residues in the CDR3. The V gene's germline CDR1 is DFQATT and CDR2 SNEGSKA (reference sequence). The CDR3 DNA is TGCAGTGCTAGAGATCGCGGGAGTAGCACAGATACGCAGTATTTT. It codes for CSARDRGSSTDTQYF.

This clonotype has just a few counts. This chain uses TRBV15 with TRBJ1-5; TRBD1 is a possible D gene (6 bases). Trimming took 0 bases from V and 7 from J, leaving 13 bases between them. The CDR3 spans 15 residues. CDR1 is LNHNV and CDR2 is YYDKDF in the germline V gene (reference sequence). The CDR3, as DNA: TGTGCCACCAGCAGAGATCGAGGGGGGGACCAGCCCCAGCATTTT. Protein product: CATSRDRGGDQPQHF.

The chain employs TRBV19 and TRBJ1-5; tentatively, D is TRBD1 (5 bases). V gave up 4 bases and J gave up 4 bases, with 11 bases separating them. The CDR3 length is 14 residues. In germline, CDR1 is LNHDA, CDR2 SQIVND (reference sequence). Here the CDR3 reads CASSKEGANQPQHF. CDR3 DNA sequence: TGTGCCAGTAGTAAGGAAGGGGCGAATCAGCCCCAGCATTTT. Full variable domain (remainder filled in from reference TRBV19 and TRBJ1-5): DGGITQSPKYLFRKEGQNVTLSCEQNLNHDAMYWYRQDPGQGLRLIYYSQIVNDFQKGDIAEGYSVSREKKESFPLTVTSAQKNPTAFYLCASSKEGANQPQHFGDGTRLSIL.

This clonotype appeared a few times. The V gene is TRBV13, the J gene TRBJ1-5; 7 bases map to TRBD1. The CDR3 has 18 residues. V was clipped by 2 bases and J by 0 bases; unmatched bases: 10. Looked up from germline, CDR1 is PRHDT and CDR2 is FYEKMQ (reference sequence). This CDR3 reads CASSLHGREGASNQPQHF. DNA for the CDR3: TGTGCCAGCAGCTTACATGGCAGGGAGGGGGCTAGCAATCAGCCCCAGCATTTT.

This clonotype was found many times. This chain links TRBV28 with TRBJ1-3; 7 bases are shared with TRBD1. The length of the CDR3 is 15 residues. Germline V gene lookup returns CDR1 MDHEN and CDR2 SYDVKM. Trimming removed 7 bases from V and 4 bases from J; junction bases left unmatched: 10. The CDR3 coding sequence is TGTGCCAGCAATACAGGGGAGGGCTTCGGAAACACCATATATTTT. Translating gives CASNTGEGFGNTIYF.

This clonotype showed up many times. The V and J genes are TRBV3-1 and TRBJ2-4, with 8 nucleotides matching TRBD1. J lost 7 bases, V lost 3 bases, and 5 bases had no gene match. The CDR3 extends over 14 amino acids. Germline assignment: CDR1 LGHDT and CDR2 YNNKEL (reference sequence). The CDR3 nucleotides are TGTGCCAGCAGCCACGCGGACAGGGTGAACATTCAGTACTTC. This gives the protein CASSHADRVNIQYF. Looking up the rest from reference TRBV3-1 and TRBJ2-4 gives the full variable domain: DTAVSQTPKYLVTQMGNDKSIKCEQNLGHDTMYWYKQDSKKFLKIMFSYNNKELIINETVPNRFSPKSPDKAHLNLHINSLELGDSAVYFCASSHADRVNIQYFGAGTRLSVL.

The chain combines TRBV30 with TRBJ2-7; 8 bases match TRBD1. The germline V gene encodes CDR1 GTSNPN and CDR2 SVGIG (reference sequence). CDR3 length: 14 amino acids. V gave up 5 bases and J gave up 4 bases; unmatched junction bases: 10. CDR3 region: CAWGAQGAGYEQYF. The DNA of the CDR3 is TGTGCCTGGGGCGCCCAGGGGGCGGGGTACGAGCAGTACTTC. Variable domain in full (rest from reference TRBV30 and TRBJ2-7): SQTIHQWPATLVQPVGSPLSLECTVEGTSNPNLYWYRQAAGRGLQLLFYSVGIGQISSEVPQNLSASRPQDRQFILSSKKLLLSDSGFYLCAWGAQGAGYEQYFGPGTRLTVT.